One sample yielded the 30 T cell receptor beta chains listed below, sequenced in a study of T-cell reconstitution after alpha-beta-depleted transplantation in children (dated by TCRdb to between 2015 and 2016). The library was made by PCR. The sequencer listed for this sample is Illumina HiSeq 2500. TCR library preparation used molecular barcoding, with unique molecular identifiers applied to normalize quantification of the TCRbeta repertoire. TCRdb handled the public reads itself, with Q25 trimming in fastp and clone calling in MiXCR, and kept productive beta chains. When rows share a CDR3 protein, they turn into one entry using the most common DNA and genes. The sample yields tens of thousands of distinct CDR3 sequences; 15% were counted once. Around a fifth of the sample is in the top ten clones. What the treatment or condition label conveys for this sample: allogeneic hematopoietic cell transplantation with graft depleted of TCRalphabeta T cells and CD19 B cells.

The sequencing used PBMCs, mostly from graft donor cells, collected 180 days after TCRalphabeta/CD19-depleted stem cell transplant. The source of these receptors is a male patient between 2 and 10 years old who had a stem cell transplant for acute lymphoblastic leukemia, so the T cells may come from the graft donor.

The V call is TRBV20-1, the J call TRBJ1-4; D is unresolved. From germline, CDR1 is DFQATT and CDR2 SNEGSKA (reference sequence). This CDR3 region has 13 residues. The germline V and J ends were trimmed by 7 bases and 6 bases, with 15 bases remaining between them. The CDR3 DNA reads as TGCAGTGTTCATTCAGGACGATATGAAAAACTGTTTTTT. Its translation: CSVHSGRYEKLFF.

This clonotype was seen more than once but under ten times. The chain recombines TRBV7-2 with TRBJ1-2, with a weak D call TRBD1 (5 bases). CDR3 length: 13 amino acids. The V end lost 1 base, the J end lost 8 bases, and 11 bases lay between the germline ends. Germline loops: CDR1 SGHTA, CDR2 FQGNSA. CDR3 bases: TGTGCCAGCAGCTTAGATTTGGGGCGAGGCTACACCTTC. Its protein is CASSLDLGRGYTF. Combining the CDR3 with reference TRBV7-2 and TRBJ1-2 gives the whole variable domain GAGVSQSPSNKVTEKGKDVELRCDPISGHTALYWYRQSLGQGLEFLIYFQGNSAPDKSGLPSDRFSAERTGGSVSTLTIQRTQQEDSAVYLCASSLDLGRGYTFGSGTRLTVV.

As concerns this clonotype: A junction end diverges from the germline sequence, so it may reflect a read error. The CDR3 loop reads CATSDAGERPQETQHF. The CDR3 bases are TGTGCCACCAGTGATGCCGGGGAGAGGCCCCAAGAGACCCAGCACTTC. This chain connects TRBV24-1 to TRBJ2-5; D may be TRBD2 (5 bases). Germline V gene sequence: CDR1 KGHDR, CDR2 SFDVKD. This CDR3 region has 16 residues.

The genes are TRBV13 and TRBJ1-5; D is possibly TRBD1 (5 bases). Trimming took 3 bases from V and 7 from J, leaving 16 bases between them. CDR3 size: 15 residues. Germline values: CDR1 PRHDT, CDR2 FYEKMQ (reference sequence). CDR3 residues: CASSFSSGINQPQHF. The DNA for the CDR3 is TGTGCCAGCAGCTTTTCTTCAGGGATCAACCAGCCCCAGCATTTT.

The V and J genes are TRBV7-9 and TRBJ2-7, with a weak D call TRBD1 (6 bases). Germline V CDR1 and CDR2: SEHNR, FQNEAQ (reference sequence). This CDR3 contains 14 residues. The germline V and J ends were trimmed by 5 bases and 1 base, with 12 bases remaining between them. In DNA, the CDR3 is TGTGCCAGCAGCCGCAGGGGTAGGTCCTACGAGCAGTACTTC. Protein product: CASSRRGRSYEQYF. Using reference TRBV7-9 and TRBJ2-7 for the parts outside the CDR3, the full variable domain is DTGVSQNPRHKITKRGQNVTFRCDPISEHNRLYWYRQTLGQGPEFLTYFQNEAQLEKSRLLSDRFSAERPKGSFSTLEIQRTEQGDSAMYLCASSRRGRSYEQYFGPGTRLTVT.

This chain uses TRBV3-1 with TRBJ2-3; 13 bases line up with TRBD2. The germline V gene has CDR1 LGHDT and CDR2 YNNKEL (reference sequence). CDR3 length: 19 residues. The J segment lost 0 bases and the V segment lost 2 bases, leaving 8 bases of the junction unmatched. CDR3 loop: CASSQIWTSGGPSTDTQYF. The DNA of the CDR3 is TGTGCCAGCAGCCAAATTTGGACTAGCGGGGGACCTAGCACAGATACGCAGTATTTT.

This clonotype appeared many times. The gene calls are TRBV7-9 and TRBJ1-5, with 7 bases aligning to TRBD1. With V trimmed by 1 base and J by 0 bases, 3 bases remained unmatched. This CDR3 spans 16 amino acids. Germline loops: CDR1 SEHNR, CDR2 FQNEAQ (reference sequence). CDR3 DNA: TGTGCCAGCAGCTTAGGGGACAGCTATAGCAATCAGCCCCAGCATTTT. As protein: CASSLGDSYSNQPQHF.

This clonotype was detected a few times. This chain uses TRBV9 with TRBJ2-7, with 8 bases fitting TRBD1. Looked up from germline, CDR1 is SGDLS and CDR2 is YYNGEE. This CDR3 has 14 amino acids. J was trimmed by 7 bases and V by 2 bases; bases with no gene match: 8. CDR3 in DNA: TGTGCCAGCAGCGTGAGACAGGGGTTCGAGGAGCAGTACTTC. As protein: CASSVRQGFEEQYF.

The genes are TRBV28 and TRBJ1-3; D remains unclear. Germline CDR1 and CDR2: MDHEN and SYDVKM. CDR3 size: 15 residues. The V end was cut by 2 bases, the J end by 1 base, with 9 bases between. CDR3 nucleotide sequence: TGTGCCAGCAGTTTAACGTCGGAATCTGGAAACACCATATATTTT. It translates to CASSLTSESGNTIYF.

This clonotype was counted only a few times. V usage is TRBV20-1 and J usage is TRBJ2-3; no definite D call. V dropped 3 bases and J dropped 11 bases, with 12 bases sitting between them. The CDR3 has 11 amino acids. Per germline, CDR1 DFQATT and CDR2 SNEGSKA (reference sequence). DNA for the CDR3: TGCAGTGCTAGGGGGATAGTAGGGCAGTATTTT. This encodes CSARGIVGQYF.

The chain employs TRBV4-2 and TRBJ1-1, with 8 bases identical to TRBD1. CDR3 length: 16 amino acids. V gave up 4 bases and J gave up 0 bases; unmatched junction bases: 7. Germline-derived CDR1 and CDR2 are LGHNA and YNFKEQ. The CDR3 region is CASSLGTGPMNTEAFF. The DNA for the CDR3 is TGTGCCAGCAGCCTTGGGACAGGTCCGATGAACACTGAAGCTTTCTTT.

This sequence joins TRBV5-1 and TRBJ2-3, with 12 bases matching TRBD1. The CDR3 has 17 residues. After removal of 1 base from V and 3 bases from J, the junction contained 6 bases not matched to a gene. Per germline, CDR1 SGHRS and CDR2 YFSETQ. The DNA of the CDR3 is TGCGCCAGCAGCTTGAAGGGACAGGGGGCTGGTACAGATACGCAGTATTTT. Translating it yields CASSLKGQGAGTDTQYF.

This chain links TRBV4-2 with TRBJ1-4; 7 positions match TRBD1. J gave up 7 bases and V 2 bases, and 13 bases lay outside the gene matches. Germline CDR1 is LGHNA and CDR2 is YNFKEQ. The CDR3 length is 17 residues. The CDR3 loop reads CASSQKGGGSIREKLFF. The CDR3 region has the DNA TGTGCCAGCAGCCAAAAAGGAGGGGGCTCCATTCGTGAAAAACTGTTTTTT.

This clonotype was counted only a few times. The chain joins TRBV5-1 to TRBJ1-2; 7 nucleotides align to TRBD1. Looked up from germline, CDR1 is SGHRS and CDR2 is YFSETQ. The J segment lost 6 bases and the V segment lost 0 bases, leaving 11 bases of the junction unmatched. This CDR3 region has 16 residues. CDR3 sequence (DNA): TGCGCCAGCAGCTTGGGGAACAGGGGTGGAGTGGATGGCTACACCTTC. Protein: CASSLGNRGGVDGYTF.

This clonotype was seen a few times. V is TRBV27 and J is TRBJ2-7; D unclear. CDR1 is MNHEY and CDR2 is SMNVEV in the germline V gene (reference sequence). The CDR3 runs 11 residues. The V end was cut by 5 bases, the J end by 4 bases, with 6 bases between. DNA for the CDR3: TGTGCCAGCAGTGGGTTGTACGAGCAGTACTTC. Translation: CASSGLYEQYF.

The chain employs TRBV12-3 or TRBV12-4 and TRBJ1-5, with 10 bases identical to TRBD1. V dropped 5 bases and J dropped 8; count of bases not matched to a gene: 9. The CDR3 consists of 15 residues. DNA of the CDR3: TGTGCCAGCAGTCCTCCGGGACAGGGGCTTAAGCCCCAGCATTTT. The encoded protein is CASSPPGQGLKPQHF.

V gene TRBV29-1 combines with J gene TRBJ2-1; D gene ambiguous. The CDR3 covers 11 residues. The ends were cut back, 3 bases at V and 7 bases at J, with 7 bases in the middle. Germline V gives CDR1 SQVTM, CDR2 ANQGSEA. The CDR3, as DNA: TGCAGCGTTGAGTTCGGAAATGAGCAGTTCTTC. Translation gives CSVEFGNEQFF.

This clonotype was picked up a small number of times. V is TRBV7-9 and J is TRBJ2-7; a weak D match, TRBD2 (5 bases). This CDR3 is 16 amino acids long. Germline assignment: CDR1 SEHNR and CDR2 FQNEAQ (reference sequence). Trimming shortened V by 5 bases and J by 7 bases, and 24 bases separated the two germline ends. The CDR3 region is CASSPPSGIAPKEQYF. The CDR3 bases are TGTGCCAGCAGCCCTCCTTCCGGGATTGCACCGAAGGAGCAGTACTTC.

The genes are TRBV2 and TRBJ2-2; no clear D. Germline lookup yields CDR1 SNHLY and CDR2 FYNNEI. The V end lost 2 bases, the J end lost 1 base, and 11 bases lay between the germline ends. This CDR3 is built from 16 residues. CDR3 bases: TGTGCCAGCAGTGAATTAGGGTTAGAGAACACCGGGGAGCTGTTTTTT. Residues: CASSELGLENTGELFF. Drawing the rest from reference TRBV2 and TRBJ2-2, the complete variable domain is EPEVTQTPSHQVTQMGQEVILRCVPISNHLYFYWYRQILGQKVEFLVSFYNNEISEKSEIFDDQFSVERPDGSNFTLKIRSTKLEDSAMYFCASSELGLENTGELFFGEGSRLTVL.

This clonotype has just a few counts. This chain joins TRBV3-1 and TRBJ2-7; D remains unclear. CDR1 and CDR2 (germline): LGHDT, YNNKEL (reference sequence). Trimming pared 4 bases from V and 4 bases from J, leaving 11 bases between. The CDR3 runs to 13 residues. CDR3 sequence: CASSRRPDYEQYF. CDR3 coding DNA: TGTGCCAGCAGCCGACGGCCCGATTACGAGCAGTACTTC.

This clonotype was counted ten times or more. The chain carries TRBV20-1 and TRBJ2-7, with TRBD1 matching 7 bases. J gave up 6 bases and V 0 bases, and 14 bases lay outside the gene matches. The CDR3 has 16 residues. The germline gives CDR1 DFQATT, CDR2 SNEGSKA (reference sequence). CDR3 coding DNA: TGCAGTGCTAGAGAGCCAGGGCTAGCAGGGGGTCGCGAGCAGTACTTC. Amino acids: CSAREPGLAGGREQYF.

This clonotype was counted at least ten times. This rearrangement joins TRBV7-7 to TRBJ2-5, with 9 bases that match TRBD1. The V gene's germline CDR1 is SSHAT and CDR2 FNYEAQ (reference sequence). The V gene end was trimmed by 0 bases and the J gene end by 5 bases; junction bases not matched to a gene: 7. The CDR3 length is 16 residues. The CDR3 region has the DNA TGTGCCAGCAGCTTAGCTTACAGGGGGCGCCGGGAGACCCAGTACTTC. Protein sequence: CASSLAYRGRRETQYF.

This clonotype was seen a handful of times. The J gene is TRBJ2-7, the V gene TRBV10-2, with TRBD2 identical over 7 bases. The V segment lost 4 bases and the J segment 4 bases; nucleotides outside the gene matches: 7. Germline CDR1 reads WSHSY; CDR2 reads SAAADI. The CDR3 consists of 14 residues. The CDR3 spells CASSVAGREYEQYF. CDR3 in DNA: TGCGCCAGCAGTGTGGCAGGGAGGGAATACGAGCAGTACTTC.

This clonotype was picked up a small number of times. The chain is built from TRBV6-5 and TRBJ2-5; D is perhaps TRBD1 (6 bases). The CDR3 is 17 amino acids. Trimming shortened V by 0 bases and J by 5 bases, and 19 bases separated the two germline ends. Germline V gene sequence: CDR1 MNHEY, CDR2 SVGAGI. CDR3 residues: CASSYSLKDSWEETQYF. The CDR3 nucleotides read TGTGCCAGCAGTTACTCGTTAAAGGACAGCTGGGAGGAGACCCAGTACTTC.

The rearrangement links TRBV7-2 to TRBJ1-3; no definite D call. This CDR3 is built from 13 residues. Germline CDR1 is SGHTA and CDR2 is FQGNSA. Trimming left V 2 bases short and J 2 bases short, with 4 bases between. The DNA for the CDR3 is TGTGCCAGCAGCTTAATCCCTGGAAACACCATATATTTT. This codes for CASSLIPGNTIYF.

This clonotype was seen only a few times. The chain joins TRBV12-3 or TRBV12-4 to TRBJ2-3, with D hard to call. Trimming removed 8 bases from V and 3 bases from J, with 9 bases in between. The length of the CDR3 is 12 residues. CDR3 in amino acids: CASAKGTDTQYF. The CDR3 nucleotides read TGTGCCAGCGCCAAGGGAACAGATACGCAGTATTTT.

The chain is built from TRBV15 and TRBJ2-3; TRBD2 matches at 8 bases. The CDR3 extends over 17 amino acids. Trimming removed 0 bases from V and 4 bases from J; junction bases left unmatched: 9. CDR1 is LNHNV and CDR2 is YYDKDF in the germline V gene (reference sequence). The DNA for the CDR3 is TGTGCCACCAGCAGAGAGGTCCCGGGGGGGCTGTCAGATACGCAGTATTTT. The encoded protein is CATSREVPGGLSDTQYF.

This clonotype was detected ten times or more. The V and J genes are TRBV7-9 and TRBJ2-5, with 9 bases that match TRBD1. Per germline, CDR1 SEHNR and CDR2 FQNEAQ (reference sequence). The CDR3 spans 14 residues. V dropped 6 bases and J dropped 5; count of bases not matched to a gene: 7. CDR3 sequence: CASRPQGARETQYF. The DNA of the CDR3 is TGTGCCAGCAGGCCACAGGGGGCGCGGGAGACCCAGTACTTC.

This clonotype was detected only a few times. The chain couples TRBV20-1 to TRBJ1-1; tentative D call: TRBD1 (5 bases). This CDR3 has 13 amino acids. CDR1 is DFQATT and CDR2 is SNEGSKA in the germline V gene (reference sequence). Trimming pared 5 bases from V and 3 bases from J, leaving 13 bases between. The CDR3 loop is CSAGPDRYTEAFF. In DNA, the CDR3 is TGCAGTGCTGGACCCGACAGATACACTGAAGCTTTCTTT.

This clonotype was recorded a few times. The chain combines TRBV20-1 with TRBJ1-5; weak D call: TRBD1 (6 bases). Trimming removed 6 bases at V and 2 bases at J, with 17 bases between. The germline V gene has CDR1 DFQATT and CDR2 SNEGSKA (reference sequence). This CDR3 is built from 15 residues. CDR3 DNA sequence: TGCAGTGCAACTAGAGGGGGGGACGGCAATCAGCCCCAGCATTTT. Protein sequence: CSATRGGDGNQPQHF.